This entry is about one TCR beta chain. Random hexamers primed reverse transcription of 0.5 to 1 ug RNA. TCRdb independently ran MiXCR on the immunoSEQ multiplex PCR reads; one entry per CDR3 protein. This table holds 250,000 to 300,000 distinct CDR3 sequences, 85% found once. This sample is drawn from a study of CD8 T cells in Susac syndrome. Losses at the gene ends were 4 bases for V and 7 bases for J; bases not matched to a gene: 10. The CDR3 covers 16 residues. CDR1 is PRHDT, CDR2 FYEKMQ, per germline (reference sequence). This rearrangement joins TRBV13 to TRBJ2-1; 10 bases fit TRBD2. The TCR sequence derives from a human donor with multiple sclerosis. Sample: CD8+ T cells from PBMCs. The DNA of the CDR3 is TGTGCCAGCAGCTCTGGGACTAGCGTGCACGGAAATGAGCAGTTCTTC. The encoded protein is CASSSGTSVHGNEQFF.